The 27 T cell receptor beta chains below all came from one sample that was sequenced in a study of blood T cells in healthy people across ages. A second PCR, run for roughly 7 to 12 cycles, used a sample-barcoded 5' primer plus a J-beta primer mix. MiXCR was run by TCRdb on the 5' RACE reads, yielding one entry per CDR3 protein. The sample includes about 750,000 distinct CDR3 sequences, 53% of them seen just once. Sequenced sample: blood. The receptors here all came from a man older than 75 in good health.

In this sample, this clonotype turned up a few times. The chain carries TRBV29-1 and TRBJ2-1; 11 bases fit TRBD2. After removal of 3 bases from V and 10 bases from J, the junction contained 5 bases not matched to a gene. Germline V gives CDR1 SQVTM, CDR2 ANQGSEA. The CDR3 loop spans 13 amino acids. CDR3: CSVDTSGSWEQFF. The CDR3 DNA reads as TGCAGCGTTGACACTAGCGGGAGTTGGGAGCAGTTCTTC.

This chain links TRBV6-5 with TRBJ2-5, with TRBD2 matching 11 bases. CDR3 length: 14 amino acids. CDR1 is MNHEY, CDR2 SVGAGI, per germline. The V gene end was trimmed by 10 bases and the J gene end by 13 bases; junction bases not matched to a gene: 17. In DNA, the CDR3 is TGTGCCACCTATCCACTAGCGGGGGAGCGCGGAGGGTACTTC. Translated, it gives CATYPLAGERGGYF.

This chain connects TRBV20-1 to TRBJ1-6; D is uncertain. The length of the CDR3 is 12 residues. V dropped 5 bases and J dropped 10 bases, with 12 bases sitting between them. Germline assignment: CDR1 DFQATT and CDR2 SNEGSKA (reference sequence). CDR3 sequence reads: CSAAGGPSPLHF. The DNA of the CDR3 is TGCAGTGCTGCTGGCGGGCCCTCACCCCTCCACTTT.

The genes are TRBV11-2 and TRBJ2-5; TRBD2 matches at 11 bases. This CDR3 has 15 amino acids. Germline V gene lookup returns CDR1 SGHAT and CDR2 FQNNGV. V lost 5 bases to trimming and J lost 2 bases; unmatched junction nucleotides: 4. The DNA of the CDR3 is TGTGCCAGCAGCCAGGGGACTAGCGGACAAGAGACCCAGTACTTC. Its translation is CASSQGTSGQETQYF.

This clonotype was seen a few times. One end of the junction is discordant with germline, which a read error may explain. The rearrangement links TRBV4-2 to TRBJ2-3; 8 bases align to TRBD2. Germline CDR1 is LGHNA and CDR2 is YNFKEQ. This CDR3 has 16 residues. CDR3 loop: CASSPLSSGSTNTQYF. The DNA for the CDR3 is TGTGCCAGCAGCCCCCTCTCTAGCGGGTCCACAAATACGCAGTATTTT.

The chain links TRBV12-3 or TRBV12-4 to TRBJ2-7; 10 bases align to TRBD1. V trimming: 7 bases; J trimming: 5 bases; junction bases outside the gene matches: 5. The CDR3 is 13 amino acids. The CDR3 region is CASTPDRGHEQYF. The DNA for the CDR3 is TGTGCCAGCACCCCCGACAGGGGGCACGAGCAGTACTTC.

The chain recombines TRBV30 with TRBJ2-1; TRBD2 agrees at 12 bases. V shed 4 bases and J 3 bases; nucleotides not matched to a gene: 7. Germline V gene data show CDR1 as GTSNPN and CDR2 as SVGIG (reference sequence). The CDR3 covers 16 residues. CDR3 protein: CAWTLGLAGSYNEQFF. The CDR3 nucleotides are TGTGCCTGGACCCTTGGACTAGCGGGGAGCTACAATGAGCAGTTCTTC.

The V and J genes are TRBV29-1 and TRBJ2-7, with 7 bases fitting TRBD2. The germline V gene has CDR1 SQVTM and CDR2 ANQGSEA. This CDR3 region has 14 residues. V trimming: 6 bases; J trimming: 2 bases; junction bases outside the gene matches: 10. The CDR3 sequence is CSVVLAEATYEQYF. The CDR3 DNA reads TGCAGCGTCGTTCTAGCGGAGGCAACCTACGAGCAGTACTTC.

The chain recombines TRBV2 with TRBJ2-7; TRBD1 matches 9 bases. V shed 5 bases and J 7 bases; nucleotides not matched to a gene: 12. The germline V gene encodes CDR1 SNHLY and CDR2 FYNNEI. CDR3 length: 15 residues. CDR3 DNA sequence: TGTGCCAGCAGTAACACAGGGGGCACGCTCAATGAGCAGTACTTC. The encoded protein is CASSNTGGTLNEQYF.

The rearrangement links TRBV28 to TRBJ1-5; a weak D match, TRBD1 (5 bases). The germline V and J ends were trimmed by 4 bases and 5 bases, with 15 bases remaining between them. In germline, CDR1 is MDHEN, CDR2 SYDVKM. The CDR3 is 15 residues long. The CDR3 DNA sequence: TGTGCCAGCAGTTCCGCGCAGGGTCCGGATCAGCCCCAGCATTTT. It translates to CASSSAQGPDQPQHF.

The V and J genes are TRBV5-1 and TRBJ2-1; maybe TRBD1 (6 bases). This CDR3 region has 16 residues. V was trimmed by 0 bases and J by 8 bases, leaving 18 bases between them. In germline, CDR1 is SGHRS, CDR2 YFSETQ. The chain's CDR3 is CASSLARTVEWDEQFF. In DNA form, the CDR3 reads TGCGCCAGCAGCTTGGCCCGGACAGTGGAATGGGATGAGCAGTTCTTC. The full variable domain, with the rest looked up from reference TRBV5-1 and TRBJ2-1, is KAGVTQTPRYLIKTRGQQVTLSCSPISGHRSVSWYQQTPGQGLQFLFEYFSETQRNKGNFPGRFSGRQFSNSRSEMNVSTLELGDSALYLCASSLARTVEWDEQFFGPGTRLTVL.

This chain connects TRBV7-2 to TRBJ2-3; 10 positions match TRBD2. With V trimmed by 1 base and J by 14 bases, 18 bases remained unmatched. CDR1 is SGHTA and CDR2 is FQGNSA in the germline V gene. The CDR3 totals 17 residues. The CDR3 coding sequence is TGTGCCAGCAGCTTAGAAGTACTAGCGGGAAGGCACAGATACGCGTATTTT. It translates to CASSLEVLAGRHRYAYF. The complete variable domain, with remaining parts taken from reference TRBV7-2 and TRBJ2-3, reads GAGVSQSPSNKVTEKGKDVELRCDPISGHTALYWYRQSLGQGLEFLIYFQGNSAPDKSGLPSDRFSAERTGGSVSTLTIQRTQQEDSAVYLCASSLEVLAGRHRYAYFGPGTRLTVL.

The CDR3 nucleotides are TGTGCCAGCAGTAACACAGGGTTGGGTGGCTACACCTTC. It encodes CASSNTGLGGYTF. The chain recombines TRBV6-5 with TRBJ1-2; D is possibly TRBD1 (6 bases). Germline CDR1 reads MNHEY; CDR2 reads SVGAGI. The V and J ends lost 5 bases and 7 bases respectively, with 14 bases between them. The CDR3 is made up of 13 amino acids.

The CDR3: CASSSPSGTSYEQYF. As DNA, the CDR3 is TGTGCCAGCAGTTCTCCTTCCGGGACTAGCTACGAGCAGTACTTC. This chain links TRBV6-6 with TRBJ2-7, with TRBD2 matching over 8 bases. The CDR3 runs to 15 residues. V gave up 4 bases and J gave up 3 bases; unmatched junction bases: 8. Germline loops: CDR1 MNHNY, CDR2 SVGAGI (reference sequence).

This chain uses TRBV2 with TRBJ2-3; 7 bases fit TRBD1. The junction had 5 bases not matched to a gene; V was cut back by 4 bases and J by 1 base. CDR3 size: 15 residues. Germline V gene data show CDR1 as SNHLY and CDR2 as FYNNEI. The CDR3 region has the DNA TGTGCCAGCAGTGGACGGGACAGAGGCACAGATACGCAGTATTTT. Translating it yields CASSGRDRGTDTQYF.

The chain carries TRBV10-3 and TRBJ2-3; 7 bases line up with TRBD2. The CDR3 contains 18 residues. Germline V gene lookup returns CDR1 ENHRY and CDR2 SYGVKD. Trimming cost V 0 bases and J 6 bases; bases outside gene matches: 15. As DNA, the CDR3 is TGTGCCATCAGTGAGTCGGGTCGGGCTAGCGGCCCCAGGGATACGCAGTATTTT. Translation gives CAISESGRASGPRDTQYF.

The CDR3 DNA is TGCGCCAGCAGCCCCCAGACTCTGAGCTCCTACGAGCAGTACTTC. This gives the protein CASSPQTLSSYEQYF. The chain joins TRBV5-1 to TRBJ2-7; D unresolved. The CDR3 extends over 15 amino acids. Per the germline V gene, CDR1 is SGHRS and CDR2 is YFSETQ. With 4 bases removed from V and 0 bases from J, the gap between germline ends came to 14 bases.

CDR3 nucleotide sequence: TGTGCCAGCAGCCAACCGACAGGGGGAAATCAGCCCCAGCATTTT. Translated: CASSQPTGGNQPQHF. V usage is TRBV3-1 and J usage is TRBJ1-5; 9 bases fit TRBD1. Germline values: CDR1 LGHDT, CDR2 YNNKEL (reference sequence). V dropped 2 bases and J dropped 4; count of bases not matched to a gene: 3. The CDR3 is 15 residues long. The whole variable domain, filled in from reference TRBV3-1 and TRBJ1-5, reads DTAVSQTPKYLVTQMGNDKSIKCEQNLGHDTMYWYKQDSKKFLKIMFSYNNKELIINETVPNRFSPKSPDKAHLNLHINSLELGDSAVYFCASSQPTGGNQPQHFGDGTRLSIL.

This chain connects TRBV7-6 to TRBJ1-4, with a possible D match to TRBD1 (5 bases). CDR3 size: 14 residues. V was clipped by 5 bases and J by 11 bases, with 18 bases between them. CDR1 is SGHVS and CDR2 is FNYEAQ in the germline V gene. CDR3 DNA sequence: TGTGCCAGCAGCCCTAGGTGGGGGAAGGATAAACTGTTTTTT. It yields the protein CASSPRWGKDKLFF.

This clonotype was observed a single time. The rearrangement uses TRBV11-2 and TRBJ1-1; no clear D. The germline V and J ends were trimmed by 0 bases and 0 bases, with 11 bases remaining between them. This CDR3 spans 16 amino acids. The germline gives CDR1 SGHAT, CDR2 FQNNGV. The CDR3 region is CASSLDSLGMNTEAFF. The CDR3 DNA reads TGTGCCAGCAGCTTAGATTCTTTGGGGATGAACACTGAAGCTTTCTTT.

The chain links TRBV5-1 to TRBJ2-1, with 11 bases aligning to TRBD2. V lost 1 base, J lost 6 bases, and 9 bases stayed unmatched. The CDR3 has 17 amino acids. CDR1 is SGHRS, CDR2 YFSETQ, per germline. The CDR3, as DNA: TGCGCCAGCAGCTTGATGTCCCCTAGCGGGAGGATCAATGAGCAGTTCTTC. This translates into CASSLMSPSGRINEQFF. The full variable domain, rest sourced from reference TRBV5-1 and TRBJ2-1, is KAGVTQTPRYLIKTRGQQVTLSCSPISGHRSVSWYQQTPGQGLQFLFEYFSETQRNKGNFPGRFSGRQFSNSRSEMNVSTLELGDSALYLCASSLMSPSGRINEQFFGPGTRLTVL.

This clonotype was found a few times. This rearrangement joins TRBV25-1 to TRBJ1-5, with 7 positions matching TRBD1. V lost 7 bases and J lost 4; bases outside the gene matches: 7. The CDR3 is 14 amino acids. Germline CDR1 is MGHDK and CDR2 is SYGVNS. CDR3 loop: CASTTDRPNQPQHF. The DNA of the CDR3 is TGTGCCAGCACCACGGACAGGCCTAATCAGCCCCAGCATTTT.

This chain joins TRBV6-1 and TRBJ2-5; tentative D call: TRBD2 (6 bases). The DNA end is a closer match to TRBJ2-7, so the J assignment may be wrong. The CDR3 is made up of 15 amino acids. The V gene's germline CDR1 is MNHNS and CDR2 SASEGT. In DNA form, the CDR3 reads TGTGCCAGCAGTGGTAGCGGATACACCCCAGACGAGCAGTACTTC. This gives the protein CASSGSGYTPDEQYF.

The chain joins TRBV20-1 to TRBJ2-1; tentative D call: TRBD1 (5 bases). The CDR3 consists of 14 residues. With 3 bases removed from V and 8 bases from J, the gap between germline ends came to 17 bases. Germline V lookup: CDR1 DFQATT, CDR2 SNEGSKA (reference sequence). CDR3 in DNA: TGCAGTGCTAGGATGCAGGGTAGCTCCGATGAGCAGTTCTTC. Translation gives CSARMQGSSDEQFF.

This clonotype came up a few times. The V and J genes are TRBV2 and TRBJ2-5, with D possibly TRBD2 on 5 matching bases. CDR1 SNHLY and CDR2 FYNNEI come from the germline V gene. This CDR3 comprises 13 residues. Trimming pared 4 bases from V and 2 bases from J, leaving 8 bases between. The CDR3 is CASSVKRQETQYF. In DNA form, the CDR3 reads TGTGCCAGCAGTGTAAAGCGGCAAGAGACCCAGTACTTC.

The chain links TRBV19 to TRBJ2-1; a possible D gene is TRBD1 (5 bases). Germline assignment: CDR1 LNHDA and CDR2 SQIVND (reference sequence). The V gene lost 10 bases and the J gene lost 5 bases, with 12 bases spanning the gap. The CDR3 consists of 12 residues. In DNA, the CDR3 is TGTGCCACCTTCACAGGTAACAATGAGCAGTTCTTC. Its translation: CATFTGNNEQFF.

The rearrangement uses TRBV10-3 and TRBJ2-1; 8 positions match TRBD2. Germline V lookup: CDR1 ENHRY, CDR2 SYGVKD. The CDR3 is 15 residues long. The J segment lost 0 bases and the V segment lost 3 bases, leaving 1 base of the junction unmatched. The CDR3: CAISDSGSSYNEQFF. CDR3 DNA sequence: TGTGCCATCAGTGACAGCGGGAGCTCCTACAATGAGCAGTTCTTC.